This T cell receptor (beta chain) was recovered during a study of identical twins. Germline values: CDR1 DFQATT, CDR2 SNEGSKA (reference sequence). The CDR3 totals 13 residues. In this sample, this clonotype turned up once. TCRdb re-derived calls from the 5' RACE reads in MiXCR, one entry per CDR3 protein. The table lists 700,000 or so distinct CDR3 sequences, roughly 20% of them singletons. The same sample was also studied in work on T cells expressing NK-cell markers.

This rearrangement joins TRBV20-1 to TRBJ2-1; D is tentatively TRBD1 or TRBD2 (5 bases each). Sequencing input: PBMCs. The sequence was collected from a young woman in good health. The CDR3 bases are TGCAGGGGGACGGGCGCTATCTACAATGAGCAGTTCTTC. Translating it yields CRGTGAIYNEQFF.